The rows below give T cell receptor beta chains drawn from one sample of a study of blood T cell repertoires in COVID-19. Sequenced by immunoSEQ multiplex PCR; TCRdb stores in-frame clones only, minus some. The data hold 200,000 to 250,000 clones, with about four fifths observed a single time. Sequenced material: peripheral blood. All receptors come from a man younger than 40 who had recovered from COVID-19. Both conserved end residues are part of each CDR3. D genes are given only for firm matches. The listing skips clone size in some rows; elsewhere it reads once, few, many or a size class.

>TRBJ1-6|TRBD1|TRBV28|NA
TGTGCCAGCAGTTTACCAGGACAGGGGTTCACACCCCTCCACTTT
CASSLPGQGFTPLHF
>TRBJ2-1|TRBD1|TRBV11-2|once
TGTGCCAGCAGCTCCCTCCCGGGGACAGGTCCTAATGAGCAGTTCTTC
CASSSLPGTGPNEQFF
>TRBJ2-5|TRBD2|TRBV4-2|NA
TGTGCCAGCAGCCAAGAAAGGCAGCGGGGGGGAGAGACCCAGTACTTC
CASSQERQRGGETQYF
>TRBJ2-3|NA|TRBV15|NA
TGTGCCACCAGCAGAGATCGGGCGGGGGCCACAGATACGCAGTATTTT
CATSRDRAGATDTQYF
>TRBJ1-3|NA|TRBV3-1/TRBV3-2|NA
TGTGCCAGCGGCGCCCAGGGAACGGGAAACACCATATATTTT
CASGAQGTGNTIYF
>TRBJ1-3|TRBD1|TRBV4-1|NA
TGCGCCAGCAGCTGGGGACAGGGCACTGGAAACACCATATATTTT
CASSWGQGTGNTIYF
>TRBJ2-6|NA|TRBV15|NA
TGTGCCACCAGCGCGACTCTAGGCTCCGGGGCCAACGTCCTGACTTTC
CATSATLGSGANVLTF
>TRBJ2-5|NA|TRBV5-1|NA
TGCGCCAGCAGCTTGAACCCGGGTGGGACCCAGTACTTC
CASSLNPGGTQYF
>TRBJ2-2|TRBD1|TRBV7-2|NA
TGTGCCAGCAGCTTAATGGGACAGGGGAACACCGGGGAGCTGTTTTTT
CASSLMGQGNTGELFF
>TRBJ1-2|NA|TRBV5-6|NA
TGTGCCAGCAGCTTGCCAGGGCCACATGGCTACACCTTC
CASSLPGPHGYTF
>TRBJ1-2|NA|TRBV11-1|many
TGTGCCAGCAGCGGCCGGGACTATGGCTACACCTTC
CASSGRDYGYTF
>TRBJ2-7|TRBD1|TRBV19|NA
TGTGCCACGAGACAGGGGGCTCGCGAGCAGTACTTC
CATRQGAREQYF
>TRBJ2-1|TRBD1|TRBV2|NA
TGTGCCAGCAGGTGGGACAGGGACAATGAGCAGTTCTTC
CASRWDRDNEQFF
>TRBJ1-1|NA|TRBV6-5|few
TGTGCCAGCGGGGTCAGGGTTGGAACTGAAGCTTTCTTT
CASGVRVGTEAFF
>TRBJ2-3|TRBD2|TRBV6-1|NA
TGTGCCAGCAGTGACCCGCGGGGGAGATCAGATACGCAGTATTTT
CASSDPRGRSDTQYF
>TRBJ2-5|NA|TRBV5-4|NA
TGTGCCAGCAGCGCTTACTTGCAGGGCCGGCTTGAGACCCAGTACTTC
CASSAYLQGRLETQYF
>TRBJ2-1|TRBD1|TRBV6-8|NA
TGTGCCAGCAGTTCGCCCGGACAGGGGATTTACAATGAGCAGTTCTTC
CASSSPGQGIYNEQFF
>TRBJ2-7|NA|TRBV5-4|NA
TGTGCCAGCAGCTTGGACGCAGGGCCCTACGAGCAGTACTTC
CASSLDAGPYEQYF
>TRBJ1-3|NA|TRBV5-6|many
TGTGCCAGCAGCTTTATGGAGGCGCCGAACACCATATATTTT
CASSFMEAPNTIYF
>TRBJ2-5|NA|TRBV18|NA
TGTGCCAGCTCACCACGGCAGCAAGAGACCCAGTACTTC
CASSPRQQETQYF
>TRBJ1-6|NA|TRBV14|NA
TGTGCCAGCAGCCAAGCGCCCAGGCCCGGGGGGTCTTCACCCCTCCACTTT
CASSQAPRPGGSSPLHF
>TRBJ2-5|TRBD2|TRBV4-1|once
TGCGCCAGCAGCCAAGCGGGGGGGCCTCGCGAGACCCAGTACTTC
CASSQAGGPRETQYF
>TRBJ2-7|NA|TRBV9|NA
TGTGCCAGCAGCGTAGGCCCGGCACAGATCTCCTACGAGCAGTACTTC
CASSVGPAQISYEQYF
>TRBJ2-7|NA|TRBV6-5|NA
TGTGCCAGCAGTTCTAGCGTAGCCTACGAGCAGTACTTC
CASSSSVAYEQYF
>TRBJ2-2|NA|TRBV13|NA
TGTGCCAGCAGCTTACGGGACACCACCGGGGAGCTGTTTTTT
CASSLRDTTGELFF
>TRBJ2-1|NA|TRBV2|NA
TGTGCCAGCAGTGAACAGATTGAGCAGTTCTTC
CASSEQIEQFF
>TRBJ1-5|NA|TRBV5-1|NA
TGCGCCAGCAGCTTGGGGGCAGGAACTCAGCCCCAGCATTTT
CASSLGAGTQPQHF
>TRBJ1-3|TRBD1|TRBV5-4|few
TGTGCCAGCAGCCCCCGGACAGGTGGGAGCACCATATATTTT
CASSPRTGGSTIYF
>TRBJ1-2|TRBD1|TRBV2|few
TGTGCCAGCAGTGAACAAGGACAGGGGGCAGGTGGCTACACCTTC
CASSEQGQGAGGYTF
>TRBJ2-7|NA|TRBV11-2|NA
TGTGCCAGCAGCCCTAGAATATCTAGCTACGAGCAGTACTTC
CASSPRISSYEQYF
>TRBJ1-2|TRBD1|TRBV5-4|NA
TGTGCCAGCAGCCGGACAGGGGCTGAGGGCTACACCTTC
CASSRTGAEGYTF
>TRBJ1-2|NA|TRBV10-3|NA
TGTGCCATCAGTGGTCAACCGGGGGGTTTTCAATATGGCTACACCTTC
CAISGQPGGFQYGYTF
>TRBJ2-2|TRBD2|TRBV5-6|NA
TGTGCCAGCAGAATAGCGGGGGGGCCGAACACCGGGGAGCTGTTTTTT
CASRIAGGPNTGELFF
>TRBJ2-7|TRBD1|TRBV12-3/TRBV12-4|NA
TGTGCCACTACGGGACAGGGGGGTTCCGAGCAGTACTTC
CATTGQGGSEQYF
>TRBJ1-5|NA|TRBV27|NA
TGTGCCAGCAGTTCGGTGGGGCGCGCTAGCAATCAGCCCCAGCATTTT
CASSSVGRASNQPQHF
>TRBJ2-1|NA|TRBV5-1|NA
TGCGCCAGCAGCCCTGAGGAGGTTGGGGTTAATGAGCAGTTCTTC
CASSPEEVGVNEQFF
>TRBJ1-2|NA|TRBV27|NA
TGTGCCAGCAGCCCCACCTCGGGGGGCCGGAAATATGGCTACACCTTC
CASSPTSGGRKYGYTF
>TRBJ2-2|TRBD2|TRBV7-6|NA
TGTGCCAGCAGCTTGGAGCGGGGGGGCACCGGGGAGCTGTTTTTT
CASSLERGGTGELFF
>TRBJ1-2|NA|TRBV4-1|NA
TGCGCCAGCAGCACCTCAGGGTATCCATATGGCTACACCTTC
CASSTSGYPYGYTF
>TRBJ2-1|NA|TRBV21-1|NA
TGTGCCAGCAGCGCGGAAAAGACAGACGGGGGGCCAGGCAATGAGCAGTTCTTC
CASSAEKTDGGPGNEQFF
>TRBJ1-6|NA|TRBV6-5|NA
TGTGCCAGCGGACGACAGTACTCACCCCTCCACTTT
CASGRQYSPLHF
>TRBJ1-5|NA|TRBV19|NA
TGTGCCAGTATGAAGGGGGTCTATCAGCCCCAGCATTTT
CASMKGVYQPQHF
>TRBJ2-5|NA|TRBV19|NA
TGTGCCAGTAGTACAGGGTTTAGCCGCCAAGAGACCCAGTACTTC
CASSTGFSRQETQYF
>TRBJ2-5|NA|TRBV28|NA
TGTGCCAGCATCTCGGGGGAGACCCAGTACTTC
CASISGETQYF
>TRBJ1-1|TRBD1|TRBV28|NA
TGTGCCAGCAGTTCCACTGGGGACAGGGCTCCGTTTGAAGCTTTCTTT
CASSSTGDRAPFEAFF
>TRBJ2-5|NA|TRBV10-3|NA
TGTGCCATCAGTGAGTCTATAGCGGTAAGAAGTGGAGAGACCCAGTACTTC
CAISESIAVRSGETQYF
>TRBJ2-6|NA|TRBV15|NA
TGTGCCACCAGCAGGGGTCACGGGGACTCTGGGGCCAACGTCCTGACTTTC
CATSRGHGDSGANVLTF
>TRBJ1-3|NA|TRBV9|NA
TGTGCCAGCAGCGTTAGCTCCTCTGGAAACACCATATATTTT
CASSVSSSGNTIYF
>TRBJ2-3|TRBD2|TRBV5-1|once
TGCGCCAGCAGCTTGGGACTAGCGGGGGGTTCTAGCACAGATACGCAGTATTTT
CASSLGLAGGSSTDTQYF
>TRBJ1-6|NA|TRBV11-2|NA
TGTGCCAGCAGCTCCGGGACAAGAAATTCACCCCTCCACTTT
CASSSGTRNSPLHF
>TRBJ2-7|TRBD1|TRBV2|NA
TGTGCCAGCAGCGTCGACAGGGGATCCTACGAGCAGTACTTC
CASSVDRGSYEQYF